The 29 T cell receptor beta chains presented below share a single source sample, sequenced in a study of shared clonotypes between healthy human individuals. This table comes from immunoSEQ multiplex PCR, and its TCRdb copy is limited to in-frame clones, with some not included. The sample carries over a million clones, around 78% recorded once. The sample consisted of memory CD4+ T cells from PBMCs. Subset in this sample: CD45RA-negative fraction. The receptors shown here come from a man between 18 and 35 years old in good health. Some clones in this sample may be carry-over from other donors' samples.

The gene calls are TRBV6-1 and TRBJ2-7; D call uncertain. From germline, CDR1 is MNHNS and CDR2 SASEGT. The germline V and J ends were trimmed by 2 bases and 0 bases, with 8 bases remaining between them. The CDR3 consists of 14 residues. CDR3 sequence reads: CASSEQVSSYEQYF. The CDR3 coding sequence is TGTGCCAGCAGTGAACAGGTGAGCTCCTACGAGCAGTACTTC.

The chain combines TRBV4-1 with TRBJ2-5; 7 bases fit TRBD2. V gave up 2 bases and J gave up 5 bases; unmatched junction bases: 8. CDR1 MGHRA and CDR2 YSYEKL come from the germline V gene. The CDR3 runs 15 residues. Here the CDR3 reads CASSQIGLVGETQYF. For the CDR3, the DNA is TGCGCCAGCAGCCAAATTGGACTAGTGGGGGAGACCCAGTACTTC.

This chain uses TRBV28 with TRBJ2-1; D is unresolved. Germline V gene sequence: CDR1 MDHEN, CDR2 SYDVKM. Trimming removed 5 bases from V and 3 bases from J, with 17 bases in between. This CDR3 contains 16 residues. Written as DNA, the CDR3 is TGTGCCAGCAGTCCAACATGGCGAATGGGCTACAATGAGCAGTTCTTC. Its translation is CASSPTWRMGYNEQFF.

This sequence joins TRBV9 and TRBJ2-1; D is undetermined. The V end lost 3 bases, the J end lost 3 bases, and 10 bases lay between the germline ends. Germline loops: CDR1 SGDLS, CDR2 YYNGEE. The CDR3 has 14 residues. Here the CDR3 DNA reads TGTGCCAGCAGCGCGTCATGGGGCTACAATGAGCAGTTCTTC. It yields the protein CASSASWGYNEQFF.

V is TRBV5-8 and J is TRBJ2-7; D is ambiguous. The CDR3 consists of 12 residues. The ends were cut back, 1 base at V and 5 bases at J, with 7 bases in the middle. Germline V CDR1 and CDR2: SGHTS, YDEGEE. The CDR3 region has the DNA TGTGCCAGCAGCTTGCCTATCCACGAGCAGTACTTC. This translates into CASSLPIHEQYF.

About this clone: A junction boundary mismatches the germline segment, possibly from a read error. The rearrangement joins TRBV7-7 to TRBJ2-7; 9 bases align to TRBD1. The CDR3 runs 16 residues. The germline V gene encodes CDR1 SSHAT and CDR2 FNYEAQ (reference sequence). As DNA, the CDR3 is TGTGCTAGCAGCTTAGGCGCCGGGACAGGGTCGCACGAGCAGTACTTC. This codes for CASSLGAGTGSHEQYF. Full variable domain (outside the CDR3, taken from reference TRBV7-7 and TRBJ2-7): GAGVSQSPRYKVTKRGQDVTLRCDPISSHATLYWYQQALGQGPEFLTYFNYEAQPDKSGLPSDRFSAERPEGSISTLTIQRTEQRDSAMYRCASSLGAGTGSHEQYFGPGTRLTVT.

This clone has more than one count but fewer than ten. The chain links TRBV27 to TRBJ2-1; D gene ambiguous. Germline V lookup: CDR1 MNHEY, CDR2 SMNVEV (reference sequence). This CDR3 comprises 10 residues. Between the trimmed V and J ends, which lost 8 bases and 9 bases, there was a span of 8 bases. The CDR3 loop is CASGWGEQFF. CDR3 nucleotides: TGTGCCAGCGGCTGGGGTGAGCAGTTCTTC.

This chain connects TRBV4-2 to TRBJ2-4, with TRBD2 identical over 14 bases. This CDR3 comprises 16 residues. Trimming removed 4 bases from V and 4 bases from J; junction bases left unmatched: 3. CDR1 and CDR2 (germline): LGHNA, YNFKEQ. CDR3 in DNA: TGTGCCAGCAGCCGAGGACTAGCGGGAGGAAAAAACATTCAGTACTTC. This codes for CASSRGLAGGKNIQYF.

The V and J genes are TRBV7-3 and TRBJ2-5, with D possibly called TRBD1 or TRBD2 (5 bases each). The DNA end is more similar to TRBJ2-7, so the J call may be wrong. The CDR3 loop spans 13 amino acids. Germline loops: CDR1 SGHTA, CDR2 FQGTGA. CDR3 bases: TGTGCCAGCAGCGACGCCCCGGGGCCCGAGCAGTACTTC. Its translation is CASSDAPGPEQYF.

The chain carries TRBV6-1 and TRBJ2-1; 10 bases are a match to TRBD2. The CDR3 covers 15 residues. The V gene's germline CDR1 is MNHNS and CDR2 SASEGT. Losses at the gene ends were 6 bases for V and 3 bases for J; bases not matched to a gene: 5. The CDR3 coding sequence is TGTGCCAGCAGGAATAGCGGGAGGCGCTACAATGAGCAGTTCTTC. This sequence encodes CASRNSGRRYNEQFF.

The CDR3 reads CASSLGGGRGRGVAEAFF. CDR3 coding DNA: TGTGCCAGCAGCTTAGGTGGTGGGAGGGGGCGAGGCGTTGCTGAAGCTTTCTTT. The chain carries TRBV7-9 and TRBJ1-1; TRBD1 agrees at 7 bases. V shed 1 base, J shed 6 bases, and the junction held 17 bases outside the gene matches. The CDR3 sequence is 18 residues long. Looked up from germline, CDR1 is SEHNR and CDR2 is FQNEAQ (reference sequence).

This clone was detected once. The chain carries TRBV7-9 and TRBJ2-7; the D gene is possibly TRBD2 (5 bases). This CDR3 region has 13 residues. CDR1 and CDR2 (germline): SEHNR, FQNEAQ (reference sequence). The ends were cut back, 4 bases at V and 7 bases at J, with 14 bases in the middle. CDR3 sequence: CASSYSLTGEQYF. For the CDR3, the DNA is TGTGCCAGCAGCTATAGCCTCACGGGAGAGCAGTACTTC.

The chain links TRBV10-1 to TRBJ2-1, with 14 bases aligning to TRBD2. The germline gives CDR1 WNHNN, CDR2 SYGVQD (reference sequence). The CDR3 length is 16 residues. The trim removed 9 bases at V and 6 bases at J, leaving 10 bases unmatched. The DNA for the CDR3 is TGCGCCAGGAATCAGACTAGCGGGAGGGCCCCCAATGAGCAGTTCTTC. Translated, it gives CARNQTSGRAPNEQFF.

This clone was seen only a few times. V usage is TRBV10-3 and J usage is TRBJ2-1; a weak D match, TRBD1 (6 bases). The CDR3 is made up of 16 amino acids. Germline-derived CDR1 and CDR2 are ENHRY and SYGVKD. Between the trimmed V and J ends, which lost 3 bases and 7 bases, there was a span of 19 bases. DNA of the CDR3: TGTGCCATCAGTGACTTGGCCAGGGGAATGGGGAATGAGCAGTTCTTC. Protein sequence: CAISDLARGMGNEQFF.

This chain joins TRBV10-3 and TRBJ1-1, with D unclear. Between the trimmed V and J ends, which lost 2 bases and 6 bases, there was a span of 10 bases. The CDR3 totals 13 residues. Germline V gene data show CDR1 as ENHRY and CDR2 as SYGVKD. CDR3 nucleotides: TGTGCCATCAGTGAGCCTGACGGGGCTGAAGCTTTCTTT. Translating it yields CAISEPDGAEAFF.

The chain links TRBV18 to TRBJ2-3; D not resolved. The CDR3 extends over 10 amino acids. V was cut by 8 bases and J by 6 bases, with 6 bases left in between. CDR1 is KGHSH and CDR2 is LQKENI in the germline V gene. The CDR3 DNA reads TGTGCCAGCCCGCGGGATACGCAGTATTTT. It translates to CASPRDTQYF.

CDR3 sequence (DNA): TGCGCCAGCAGGGGTACGGGGGCCTACGAGCAGTACTTC. This codes for CASRGTGAYEQYF. The J gene is TRBJ2-7, the V gene TRBV10-2; D is perhaps TRBD2 (6 bases). CDR3 size: 13 residues. V lost 6 bases and J lost 2, with 11 bases in between. Germline V gene lookup returns CDR1 WSHSY and CDR2 SAAADI.

This clone was seen more than once but under ten times. CDR3 amino acids: CASSTQGSGSREQFF. As DNA, the CDR3 is TGTGCCAGTAGTACCCAGGGTTCCGGGTCACGGGAGCAGTTCTTC. V gene TRBV19 combines with J gene TRBJ2-1; a possible D gene is TRBD1 (5 bases). Germline CDR1 reads LNHDA; CDR2 reads SQIVND (reference sequence). The CDR3 consists of 15 residues. V was pared by 4 bases and J by 10 bases, with 20 bases between. The variable domain in full, with the rest retrieved from reference TRBV19 and TRBJ2-1, is DGGITQSPKYLFRKEGQNVTLSCEQNLNHDAMYWYRQDPGQGLRLIYYSQIVNDFQKGDIAEGYSVSREKKESFPLTVTSAQKNPTAFYLCASSTQGSGSREQFFGPGTRLTVL.

In this sample, this clone turned up once. V usage is TRBV27 and J usage is TRBJ1-2; D unresolved. The CDR3 has 15 amino acids. Per the germline V gene, CDR1 is MNHEY and CDR2 is SMNVEV (reference sequence). Trimming pared 5 bases from V and 4 bases from J, leaving 17 bases between. CDR3 nucleotide sequence: TGTGCCAGCAGTCCACATACCGGAGGGAGCTATGGCTACACCTTC. Residues: CASSPHTGGSYGYTF.

The CDR3 DNA reads as TGTGCCAGCTCACGAGAGACACGGGAAAAACTGTTTTTT. Translated, it gives CASSRETREKLFF. The gene calls are TRBV18 and TRBJ1-4; D remains ambiguous. V shed 4 bases and J shed 8 bases, with 11 bases lying between them. The CDR3 loop spans 13 amino acids. Germline assignment: CDR1 KGHSH and CDR2 LQKENI.

Notes on this clone: Other nucleotide sequences from this sample produce the same CDR3. The chain carries TRBV28 and TRBJ1-4; a possible D gene is TRBD1 (5 bases). V was clipped by 2 bases and J by 8 bases, with 9 bases between them. The CDR3 runs 13 residues. Germline V gene sequence: CDR1 MDHEN, CDR2 SYDVKM. The CDR3 spells CASSLGGDEKLFF. In DNA, the CDR3 is TGTGCCAGCAGTTTAGGAGGGGACGAAAAACTGTTTTTT.

The rearrangement links TRBV5-4 to TRBJ1-1; D uncertain. CDR1 and CDR2 (germline): SGHNT, YYREEE (reference sequence). V was pared by 7 bases and J by 0 bases, with 7 bases between. The CDR3 sequence is 12 residues long. CDR3 nucleotides: TGTGCCAGCCTGACTATGAACACTGAAGCTTTCTTT. This sequence encodes CASLTMNTEAFF.

The rearrangement links TRBV7-2 to TRBJ2-1, with 10 bases that match TRBD2. The ends lost 1 base at V and 9 bases at J; junction bases unmatched: 9. CDR1 and CDR2 from the germline V gene are SGHTA and FQGNSA. The CDR3 covers 16 residues. CDR3 coding DNA: TGTGCCAGCAGCTTAGTCTCCGGGACTAGCGTTAGTGAGCAGTTCTTC. This sequence encodes CASSLVSGTSVSEQFF.

The genes are TRBV27 and TRBJ2-7; 7 bases line up with TRBD1. V was clipped by 1 base and J by 2 bases; unmatched bases: 8. There are 16 residues in the CDR3. Germline lookup yields CDR1 MNHEY and CDR2 SMNVEV (reference sequence). DNA for the CDR3: TGTGCCAGCAGTTTATATCCCGGGACAGCTACCTACGAGCAGTACTTC. This encodes CASSLYPGTATYEQYF.

The genes are TRBV18 and TRBJ1-1; TRBD1 might be the D (5 bases). Germline loops: CDR1 KGHSH, CDR2 LQKENI. V was trimmed by 4 bases and J by 3 bases, leaving 15 bases between them. This CDR3 spans 15 amino acids. CDR3 in amino acids: CASSLAGGGDTEAFF. In DNA form, the CDR3 reads TGTGCCAGCTCACTAGCGGGGGGTGGCGACACTGAAGCTTTCTTT.

J is TRBJ1-4 and V is TRBV7-2; D perhaps matches TRBD1 (6 bases). The CDR3 loop spans 15 amino acids. In germline, CDR1 is SGHTA, CDR2 FQGNSA. V dropped 2 bases and J dropped 4 bases, with 11 bases sitting between them. CDR3 bases: TGTGCCAGCAGCTTACAGACAGGCCTTAATGAAAAACTGTTTTTT. It specifies CASSLQTGLNEKLFF.

The chain carries TRBV18 and TRBJ1-1, with TRBD1 as a possible D gene (5 bases). Germline-derived CDR1 and CDR2 are KGHSH and LQKENI. Trimming removed 6 bases at V and 11 bases at J, with 16 bases between. This CDR3 spans 12 amino acids. CDR3 amino acids: CASSLTGGEAFF. DNA of the CDR3: TGTGCCAGCTCCCTTACTGGGGGTGAGGCTTTCTTT.

As for this clone: Possible read error: a much larger clone is one base away. The same CDR3 arises from other DNA sequences in this sample as well. The chain combines TRBV28 with TRBJ1-2; D call uncertain. The CDR3 covers 11 residues. V lost 3 bases and J 5 bases, leaving 4 bases between the germline ends. The V gene's germline CDR1 is MDHEN and CDR2 SYDVKM. The CDR3, as DNA: TGTGCCAGCAGTTTGACATATGGCTACACCTTC. Protein: CASSLTYGYTF.

The chain couples TRBV2 to TRBJ2-7; D perhaps matches TRBD2 (6 bases). V lost 7 bases, J lost 1 base, and 11 bases lay in between. CDR3 length: 13 amino acids. Germline V gene lookup returns CDR1 SNHLY and CDR2 FYNNEI. This CDR3 is CASIGGISYEQYF. The CDR3 DNA follows: TGTGCCAGCATAGGCGGGATTTCCTACGAGCAGTACTTC. The complete variable domain, with remaining parts taken from reference TRBV2 and TRBJ2-7, reads EPEVTQTPSHQVTQMGQEVILRCVPISNHLYFYWYRQILGQKVEFLVSFYNNEISEKSEIFDDQFSVERPDGSNFTLKIRSTKLEDSAMYFCASIGGISYEQYFGPGTRLTVT.